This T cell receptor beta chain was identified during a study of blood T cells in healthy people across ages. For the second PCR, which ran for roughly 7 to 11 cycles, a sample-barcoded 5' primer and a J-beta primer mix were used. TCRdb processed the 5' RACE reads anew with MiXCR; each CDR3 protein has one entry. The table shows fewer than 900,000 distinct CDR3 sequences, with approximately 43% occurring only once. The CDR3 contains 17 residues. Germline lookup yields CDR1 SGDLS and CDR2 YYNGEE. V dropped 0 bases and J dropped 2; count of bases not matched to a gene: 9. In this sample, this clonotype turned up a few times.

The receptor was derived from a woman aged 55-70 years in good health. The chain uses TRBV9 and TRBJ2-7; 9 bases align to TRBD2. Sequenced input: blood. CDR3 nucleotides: TGTGCCAGCAGCGTAGGGGTTAGCGGGGGCCTTACCTACGAGCAGTACTTC. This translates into CASSVGVSGGLTYEQYF.